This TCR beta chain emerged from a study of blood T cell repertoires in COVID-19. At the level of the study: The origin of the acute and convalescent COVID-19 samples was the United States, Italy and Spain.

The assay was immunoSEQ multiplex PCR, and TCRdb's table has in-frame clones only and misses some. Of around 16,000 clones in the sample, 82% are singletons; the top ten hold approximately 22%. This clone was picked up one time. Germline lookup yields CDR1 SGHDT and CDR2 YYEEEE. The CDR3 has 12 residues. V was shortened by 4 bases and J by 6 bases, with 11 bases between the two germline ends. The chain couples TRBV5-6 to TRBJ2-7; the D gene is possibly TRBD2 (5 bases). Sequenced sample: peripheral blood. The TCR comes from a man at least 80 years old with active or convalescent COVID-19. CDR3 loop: CASSPGSGEQYF. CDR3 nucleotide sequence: TGTGCCAGCAGCCCGGGGTCCGGCGAGCAGTACTTC.